These 3 T cell receptor beta chains originate from one sample sequenced in a study of T-cell memory formation after mild COVID-19. TCRdb itself ran the 5' RACE reads through MiXCR, one entry per CDR3 protein. The data hold around 320,000 distinct CDR3 sequences, with approximately 19% observed a single time. Sequenced sample: PBMCs or a T cell subset sorted from them (not recorded which). These receptors originate from a man aged 18 to 29 who had mild COVID-19 (a few samples of this study predate the infection). Cell type and time point are not known.

The rearrangement joins TRBV7-2 to TRBJ2-1; perhaps TRBD1 as D (7 bases). Per the germline V gene, CDR1 is SGHTA and CDR2 is FQGNSA. The CDR3 loop spans 15 amino acids. V lost 7 bases, J lost 7 bases, and 20 bases lay in between. CDR3 nucleotide sequence: TGTGCCAGCACCCGGGAGCAGGGGGATGGAAATGAGCAGTTCTTC. Protein sequence: CASTREQGDGNEQFF.

This clonotype was recorded a few times. This chain uses TRBV5-1 with TRBJ2-7; D unclear. This CDR3 comprises 12 residues. Germline V gene sequence: CDR1 SGHRS, CDR2 YFSETQ. Trimming cost V 1 base and J 2 bases, with 4 bases left between them. CDR3 coding DNA: TGCGCCAGCAGCTTGTTCGCCTACGAGCAGTACTTC. It yields the protein CASSLFAYEQYF. Looking up the rest from reference TRBV5-1 and TRBJ2-7 gives the full variable domain: KAGVTQTPRYLIKTRGQQVTLSCSPISGHRSVSWYQQTPGQGLQFLFEYFSETQRNKGNFPGRFSGRQFSNSRSEMNVSTLELGDSALYLCASSLFAYEQYFGPGTRLTVT.

The chain has TRBV29-1 and TRBJ1-2, with no clear D. From germline, CDR1 is SQVTM and CDR2 ANQGSEA. Trimming stripped 4 bases from V and 10 bases from J, with 22 bases between. The CDR3 is 14 residues long. CDR3 DNA: TGCAGCGTTGGGGTCCGGCAGGACTCCCGTGACTACACCTTC. This translates into CSVGVRQDSRDYTF.